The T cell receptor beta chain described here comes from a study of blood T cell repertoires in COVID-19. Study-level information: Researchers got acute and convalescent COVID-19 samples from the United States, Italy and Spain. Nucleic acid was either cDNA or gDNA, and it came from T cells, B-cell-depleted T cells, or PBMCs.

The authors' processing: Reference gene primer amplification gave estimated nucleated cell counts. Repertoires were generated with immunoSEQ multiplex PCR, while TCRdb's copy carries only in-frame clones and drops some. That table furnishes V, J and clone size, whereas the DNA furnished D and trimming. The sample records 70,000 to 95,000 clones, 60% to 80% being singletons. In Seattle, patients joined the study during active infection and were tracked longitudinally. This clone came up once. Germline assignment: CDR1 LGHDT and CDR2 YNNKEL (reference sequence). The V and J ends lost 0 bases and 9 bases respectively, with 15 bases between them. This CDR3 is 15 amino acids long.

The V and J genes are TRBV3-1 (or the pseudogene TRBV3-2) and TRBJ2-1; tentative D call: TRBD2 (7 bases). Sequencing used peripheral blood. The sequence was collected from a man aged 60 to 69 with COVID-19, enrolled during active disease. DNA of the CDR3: TGTGCCAGCAGCCAAGATTCGCGGGGGCGGAGTGAGCAGTTCTTC. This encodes CASSQDSRGRSEQFF.